The next 5 T cell receptor beta chains were all read from a single sample in a study of T cell changes during pregnancy in multiple sclerosis. The repertoire was sequenced with immunoSEQ multiplex PCR; TCRdb's copy has only in-frame clones and lacks some. The sample lists fewer than 55,000 clones, 88% occurring once. This specimen was CD8+ T cells from peripheral blood mononuclear cells, taken after pregnancy. Receptors were obtained from a female donor in good health, enrolled as a control in a pregnancy study.

The rearrangement links TRBV7-8 to TRBJ1-5, with D unresolved. Germline V lookup: CDR1 SGHVS, CDR2 FQNEAQ. The CDR3 contains 15 residues. The V end lost 6 bases, the J end lost 2 bases, and 14 bases lay between the germline ends. The CDR3 loop reads CASRQSGFGNQPQHF. CDR3 in DNA: TGTGCCAGCAGACAGTCCGGTTTCGGCAATCAGCCCCAGCATTTT.

This chain uses TRBV7-8 with TRBJ1-1; 8 nucleotides agree with TRBD1. The J segment lost 3 bases and the V segment lost 5 bases, leaving 14 bases of the junction unmatched. The CDR3 loop spans 17 amino acids. Germline values: CDR1 SGHVS, CDR2 FQNEAQ. The CDR3 region has the DNA TGTGCCAGCAGCGCAAGCCCGTTAGGACAGGGTTACACTGAAGCTTTCTTT. Its translation is CASSASPLGQGYTEAFF.

The chain is built from TRBV7-8 and TRBJ2-7; 10 nucleotides align to TRBD1. The CDR3 consists of 15 residues. The junction had 6 bases not matched to a gene; V was cut back by 5 bases and J by 2 bases. CDR1 and CDR2 (germline): SGHVS, FQNEAQ. CDR3 sequence (DNA): TGTGCCAGCAGCGGGACAGGGGTCGCCACCTACGAGCAGTACTTC. It yields the protein CASSGTGVATYEQYF.

The chain recombines TRBV4-3 with TRBJ2-1; TRBD2 might be the D (5 bases). The germline V gene has CDR1 LGHNA and CDR2 YSLEER. The V gene lost 0 bases and the J gene lost 3 bases, with 12 bases spanning the gap. The CDR3 totals 16 residues. The CDR3 DNA reads as TGCGCCAGCAGCCAAGATGACTATACTTACTACAATGAGCAGTTCTTC. It is translated as CASSQDDYTYYNEQFF.

The chain has TRBV13 and TRBJ1-5; D is possibly TRBD1 (5 bases). Germline V lookup: CDR1 PRHDT, CDR2 FYEKMQ (reference sequence). The germline V and J ends were trimmed by 0 bases and 6 bases, with 12 bases remaining between them. There are 15 residues in the CDR3. CDR3 in DNA: TGTGCCAGCAGCTTAGGAGTTAGGGGAGGTCAGCCCCAGCATTTT. Amino acids: CASSLGVRGGQPQHF.